The present entry profiles one T cell receptor (beta chain) with its context. Its specificity is unknown. This table comes from immunoSEQ multiplex PCR, and its TCRdb copy is limited to in-frame clones, with some not included. The sample includes some 140,000 clones, 80% to 90% of them seen just once. The sample belongs to a study of T cell responses to AZD1222 COVID-19 vaccine. The CDR3 sequence is 11 residues long. The V and J ends lost 5 bases and 14 bases respectively, with 13 bases between them. Germline loops: CDR1 MNHEY, CDR2 SVGAGI. Notes on the study in general: Mapped onto spike, vaccine-associated CD4 TCRs spanned it and were dominant at 160-218 and 743-854.

The sequence was obtained from an adult who received the AZD1222 COVID-19 vaccine. This specimen was peripheral blood, taken 28 days after the second AZD1222 dose. The chain links TRBV6-5 to TRBJ2-1; the D gene is possibly TRBD2 (7 bases). The chain's CDR3 is CASSTGGPEFF. The DNA for the CDR3 is TGTGCCAGCAGTACGGGGGGCCCAGAGTTCTTC.